The clone carrying this TCR beta chain was detected only a few times. No antigen is known for it. Trimming removed 1 base from V and 0 bases from J; junction bases left unmatched: 4. The germline V gene has CDR1 LGHDT and CDR2 YNNKEL (reference sequence). The CDR3 has 16 residues. This sample is part of a study of T cell repertoires in cytomegalovirus infection. Study-wide background: Peptides in the study included HLA-C-restricted and HLA-B-restricted CMV epitopes. It can be stated that public TCR beta signatures indicated CMV infection as well as a matching HLA type.

General study findings and limits: Predominance within the ex vivo response was attributable to HLA-C-restricted CMV-specific TCR beta clonotypes. Identification of carriers of CMV plus the relevant HLA was performed using cumulative public TCR beta family frequency.

TCRdb passed the reads through MiXCR, listing each CDR3 protein once. This repertoire shows around 310,000 distinct CDR3 sequences, roughly 28% found once; its top ten account for around 20%. The chain uses TRBV3-1 and TRBJ1-1, with 8 nucleotides matching TRBD1. This clonotype was sampled from a human donor in good health (CMV status not recorded). Some clones in this sample may be carry-over from other donors' samples. This specimen was cultured PBMCs, taken from culture after CMV antigen stimulation. The DNA for the CDR3 is TGTGCCAGCAGCCAAGGTGGGACAGGCATGAACACTGAAGCTTTCTTT. Residues: CASSQGGTGMNTEAFF.